The clone carrying this T cell receptor beta chain was detected ten times or more. This sample is drawn from a study of regulatory T cells in long-lasting Graves disease. According to the study, TCR beta libraries were built with iRepertoire HTBI primers and CDR3-region Arm-PCR. TCRdb reanalysed the multiplex PCR reads using MiXCR and keeps one entry per CDR3 protein. Altogether roughly 500,000 distinct CDR3 sequences are present, 22% being singletons, with the ten largest covering approximately 14%. Noted time point: persistent/refractory GD, antithyroid drugs over 5 years with positive TRAb. TCR sequences were obtained from RNA taken from PBMCs. Trimming took 2 bases from V and 8 from J, leaving 12 bases between them. The CDR3 spans 14 residues. The germline CDR1 and CDR2 sequences are SGHTA and FQGNSA.

Here the sequenced sample was peripheral blood mononuclear cells (PBMCs), taken when the disease was refractory, from a patient treated with antithyroid drugs. The sequence was collected from a female donor with Graves disease. The J gene is TRBJ1-4, the V gene TRBV7-2; unclear D gene. CDR3 sequence: CASSLTAGGEKLFF. CDR3 nucleotides: TGTGCCAGCAGCTTAACGGCAGGAGGGGAAAAACTGTTTTTT.